This record looks at one TCR beta chain sequence and its context. The data were taken from a study of blood T cell repertoires in COVID-19. About the research overall: From the United States, Italy and Spain came samples of acute and convalescent COVID-19. T cells, B-cell-depleted T cells, or PBMCs supplied cDNA or gDNA.

Authors' data handling: For nucleated cells, counts were estimated from reference gene primer amplification. The repertoire was sequenced with immunoSEQ multiplex PCR; TCRdb's copy has only in-frame clones and lacks some. From that table come the V and J calls and clone size; the DNA was used to work out D and trimming. This sample has approximately 50,000 clones, with around 86% found just once. This CDR3 region has 16 residues. Trimming stripped 5 bases from V and 2 bases from J, with 13 bases between. The germline gives CDR1 SGHTA, CDR2 FQGTGA. The sequence derives from a man aged 45-65 years with active COVID-19. V and J are TRBV7-3 and TRBJ2-6; D is unclear. Sequenced sample: peripheral blood. CDR3 coding DNA: TGTGCCAGCAGCCCCCAGGTTTCGGCTGGGGCCAACGTCCTGACTTTC. Translation gives CASSPQVSAGANVLTF.